This T cell receptor beta chain was found in a study of blood T cell repertoires in COVID-19. Study-level information: Acute-phase and convalescent COVID-19 samples originated in the United States, Italy and Spain. T cells, B-cell-depleted T cells, or PBMCs provided the cDNA or gDNA that served as material.

This CDR3 spans 15 amino acids. J was trimmed by 2 bases and V by 0 bases; bases with no gene match: 2. CDR1 is SGDLS and CDR2 is YYNGEE in the germline V gene. Authors' processing steps: Amplification of reference gene primers provided the estimated nucleated cell counts. Here immunoSEQ multiplex PCR was the method, and the copy in TCRdb shows in-frame clones only, minus some. From that table come the V and J calls and clone size; the DNA was used to work out D and trimming. The table includes approximately 130,000 clones, 85% detected once. This chain connects TRBV9 to TRBJ2-1; 7 bases agree with TRBD1. The clonotype comes from a human donor in a cohort sampled during active COVID-19. Material: peripheral blood. In DNA form, the CDR3 reads TGTGCCAGCAGCGTAGAGGGACAGCCCTACAATGAGCAGTTCTTC. As protein: CASSVEGQPYNEQFF.